The clone carrying this T cell receptor beta chain was counted only a few times. These data come from a study of patients and donors after allogeneic stem cell transplantation. CDR1 KGHDR and CDR2 SFDVKD come from the germline V gene. J was trimmed by 0 bases and V by 8 bases; bases with no gene match: 9. The CDR3 totals 16 residues. TCRdb re-analysed the RT-PCR reads in MiXCR, keeping a single row per CDR3 protein. There are 400,000 to 500,000 distinct CDR3 sequences in the sample; 16% occur only once, and roughly 7.2% lies in the top ten. Material: blood, either unsorted or a sorted T cell fraction (not recorded which). V is TRBV24-1 and J is TRBJ2-1; 7 bases are shared with TRBD1. The origin of this receptor is a human donor who was either an allogeneic HSCT recipient or a stem cell or donor lymphocyte infusion donor (not recorded which). It is not recorded whose cells these are; they may come from a transplant donor. CDR3: CATIVLDRISYNEQFF. DNA of the CDR3: TGTGCCACCATTGTCTTGGACAGGATCTCCTACAATGAGCAGTTCTTC.